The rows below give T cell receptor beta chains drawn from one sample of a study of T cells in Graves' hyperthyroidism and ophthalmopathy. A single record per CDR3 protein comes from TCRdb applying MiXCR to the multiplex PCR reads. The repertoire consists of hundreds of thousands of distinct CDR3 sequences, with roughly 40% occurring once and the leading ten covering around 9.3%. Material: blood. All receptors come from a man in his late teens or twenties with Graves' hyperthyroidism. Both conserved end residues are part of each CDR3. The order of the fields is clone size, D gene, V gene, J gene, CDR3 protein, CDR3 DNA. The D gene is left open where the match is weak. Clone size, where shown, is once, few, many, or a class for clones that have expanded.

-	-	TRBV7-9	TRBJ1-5	CASSLDERKHQPQHF	TGTGCCAGCAGCTTGGACGAGAGGAAGCATCAGCCCCAGCATTTT
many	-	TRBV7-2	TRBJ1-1	CASSTGPGTEAFF	TGTGCCAGCAGCACCGGCCCGGGTACTGAAGCTTTCTTT
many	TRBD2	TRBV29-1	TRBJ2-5	CSVDKRGVKETQYF	TGCAGCGTCGACAAGCGGGGGGTAAAAGAGACCCAGTACTTC
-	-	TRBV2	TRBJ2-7	CASREVLGRSSYEQYF	TGTGCCAGCAGGGAAGTCCTAGGACGGTCCTCCTACGAGCAGTACTTC
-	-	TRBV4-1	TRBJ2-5	CASSQEEVGTQYF	TGCGCCAGCAGCCAAGAGGAGGTAGGGACCCAGTACTTC
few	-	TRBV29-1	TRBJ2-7	CSVEDRPASYEQYF	TGCAGCGTTGAAGATCGCCCCGCTAGCTACGAGCAGTACTTC
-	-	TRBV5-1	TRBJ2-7	CASSLGAGSTYEQYF	TGCGCCAGCAGCTTGGGGGCGGGCAGCACCTACGAGCAGTACTTC
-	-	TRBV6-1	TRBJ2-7	CASRRQDPSYEQYF	TGTGCCAGCAGGAGACAGGATCCTTCCTACGAGCAGTACTTC
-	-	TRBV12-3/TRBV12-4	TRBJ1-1	CASSITLKGGTEAFF	TGTGCCAGCAGCATCACACTTAAGGGTGGGACTGAAGCTTTCTTT
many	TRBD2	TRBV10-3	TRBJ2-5	CAISASGGTQETQYF	TGTGCCATCAGTGCTAGCGGAGGAACCCAAGAGACCCAGTACTTC
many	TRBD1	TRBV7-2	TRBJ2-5	CASSPRTGGQETQYF	TGTGCCAGCAGCCCACGGACAGGCGGACAAGAGACCCAGTACTTC
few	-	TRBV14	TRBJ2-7	CASSRPGSTYEQYF	TGTGCCAGCAGCCGCCCAGGGAGCACTTACGAGCAGTACTTC
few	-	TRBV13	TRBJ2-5	CASSSRGASGKETQYF	TGTGCCAGCAGCTCCCGGGGGGCTAGCGGTAAAGAGACCCAGTACTTC
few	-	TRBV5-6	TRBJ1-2	CASSLAPGDVYGYTF	TGTGCCAGCAGCTTGGCCCCAGGGGATGTCTATGGCTACACCTTC
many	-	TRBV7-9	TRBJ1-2	CASSWEGRYGYTF	TGTGCCAGCAGTTGGGAAGGGCGATATGGCTACACCTTC
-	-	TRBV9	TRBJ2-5	CASSARGQTQETQYF	TGTGCCAGCAGCGCTCGCGGACAGACCCAAGAGACCCAGTACTTC
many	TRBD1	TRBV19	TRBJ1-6	CASRTGDSPLHF	TGTGCCAGCCGGACAGGGGATTCACCCCTCCACTTT
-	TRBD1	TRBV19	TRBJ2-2	CASSPGQGANTGELFF	TGTGCCAGTAGCCCGGGACAGGGGGCGAACACCGGGGAGCTGTTTTTT
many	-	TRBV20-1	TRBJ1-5	CSARRRYSNQPQHF	TGCAGTGCTAGGAGACGCTATAGCAATCAGCCCCAGCATTTT
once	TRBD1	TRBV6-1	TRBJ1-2	CASSEPGTGGQGYTF	TGTGCCAGCAGTGAACCCGGGACAGGGGGCCAGGGCTACACCTTC
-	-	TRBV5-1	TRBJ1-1	CASSLQVGNTEAFF	TGCGCCAGCAGCCTTCAAGTCGGGAACACTGAAGCTTTCTTT
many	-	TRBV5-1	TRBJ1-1	CASRDQGGRTEAFF	TGCGCCAGCAGGGATCAGGGAGGGAGGACTGAAGCTTTCTTT
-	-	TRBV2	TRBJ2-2	CASSPHGRNTGELFF	TGTGCCAGCAGCCCCCATGGGCGGAACACCGGGGAGCTGTTTTTT
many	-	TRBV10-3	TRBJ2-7	CASGRVGINEQYF	TGTGCCTCCGGAAGGGTGGGCATTAACGAGCAGTACTTC
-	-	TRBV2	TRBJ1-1	CASSDVQGNTEAFF	TGTGCCAGCAGTGATGTACAGGGGAACACTGAAGCTTTCTTT
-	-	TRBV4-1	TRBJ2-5	CASSQSAPQETQYF	TGCGCCAGCAGCCAGTCGGCCCCTCAAGAGACCCAGTACTTC
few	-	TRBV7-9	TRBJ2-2	CASSVIGGELFF	TGTGCCAGCAGCGTAATCGGCGGGGAGCTGTTTTTT